This T cell receptor (beta chain) was recovered during a study of identical twins. Overall study results and limits: There was more out-of-frame TCR alpha sharing in monozygotic twins than models estimated.

A universal primer site came from template switching; cDNA carried unique molecular identifiers. TCRdb re-called the 5' RACE reads with MiXCR, one entry per CDR3 protein. The sample has some 1,600,000 distinct CDR3 sequences, around a third seen once; the top ten hold approximately 0.29%. Every donor was a healthy Caucasian. This clonotype was counted only a few times. The antigen remains unidentified. Germline V gene data show CDR1 as ENHRY and CDR2 as SYGVKD. This CDR3 is 10 amino acids long. The V end was cut by 8 bases, the J end by 8 bases, with 7 bases between. This clonotype was sampled from a newborn girl in good health. Sequenced: cord blood. This chain uses TRBV10-3 with TRBJ2-1; unclear D gene. CDR3 DNA sequence: TGTGCCATCGGAGACGATGAGCAGTTCTTC. Translation: CAIGDDEQFF.